These 5 T cell receptor beta chains were sequenced from one sample in a study of OX40 agonist ivuxolimab in advanced cancers. Libraries were prepared by immunoSEQ multiplex PCR; TCRdb keeps only in-frame clonotypes and omits some of them. The sample shows approximately 90,000 clones, roughly 88% of them seen only once. The input for sequencing was CD4+ or CD8+ T cells sorted from blood, taken in a trial of the OX40 agonist ivuxolimab. The receptors derive from an adult with an advanced solid tumor such as melanoma, head and neck, liver or kidney cancer.

The chain's CDR3 is CASSLGPGGGARDTQYF. CDR3 coding DNA: TGTGCCAGCAGCTTAGGGCCTGGCGGGGGGGCCCGAGATACGCAGTATTTT. This chain links TRBV7-3 with TRBJ2-3, with 9 bases fitting TRBD2. The CDR3 consists of 17 residues. The J segment lost 5 bases and the V segment lost 2 bases, leaving 11 bases of the junction unmatched. The V gene's germline CDR1 is SGHTA and CDR2 FQGTGA.

The chain employs TRBV4-3 and TRBJ1-4; D perhaps matches TRBD1 (5 bases). CDR1 is LGHNA and CDR2 is YSLEER in the germline V gene. The V gene lost 0 bases and the J gene lost 8 bases, with 19 bases spanning the gap. This CDR3 region has 17 residues. Written as DNA, the CDR3 is TGCGCCAGCAGCCAAGATAGCGGGGCACCTCACCTAGAAAAACTGTTTTTT. Protein sequence: CASSQDSGAPHLEKLFF.

This rearrangement joins TRBV11-3 to TRBJ2-2, with a possible D match to TRBD1 (6 bases). Looked up from germline, CDR1 is SGHNT and CDR2 is YENEEA. CDR3 length: 16 residues. The V and J ends lost 4 bases and 6 bases respectively, with 18 bases between them. CDR3 residues: CASSSQGSWGPGELFF. The CDR3 DNA follows: TGTGCCAGCAGCTCACAGGGAAGTTGGGGCCCCGGGGAGCTGTTTTTT. Full variable domain (missing parts from reference TRBV11-3 and TRBJ2-2): EAGVVQSPRYKIIEKKQPVAFWCNPISGHNTLYWYLQNLGQGPELLIRYENEEAVDDSQLPKDRFSAERLKGVDSTLKIQPAELGDSAVYLCASSSQGSWGPGELFFGEGSRLTVL.

The chain joins TRBV6-1 to TRBJ1-4; D uncertain. V was clipped by 8 bases and J by 8 bases, with 9 bases between them. Germline V gene sequence: CDR1 MNHNS, CDR2 SASEGT. The CDR3 spans 11 residues. CDR3 protein: CASRTGEKLFF. CDR3 bases: TGTGCCAGCCGCACTGGCGAAAAACTGTTTTTT.

The chain carries TRBV15 and TRBJ2-1; 9 bases match TRBD2. CDR1 LNHNV and CDR2 YYDKDF come from the germline V gene (reference sequence). The length of the CDR3 is 14 residues. V trimming: 3 bases; J trimming: 8 bases; junction bases outside the gene matches: 5. The CDR3 coding sequence is TGTGCCACCAGCAGTGCGGGGGGGCATTATGAGCAGTTCTTC. This encodes CATSSAGGHYEQFF.